Presented here are 28 T cell receptor beta chains from one specimen sequenced in a study of metastatic and nonmetastatic thyroid tumors. TCRdb reanalyzed the PCR reads with MiXCR. Of over 50,000 clones listed, 25% to 35% are singletons. Ahead of thyroid surgery, no patient had received treatment of any kind. Sequencing was carried out using blood. All receptors come from a female donor with papillary thyroid cancer or a benign thyroid nodule (not recorded which). Some clones in this sample may be carry-over from other donors' samples.

By its share, this clone is medium-sized. This chain links TRBV6-5 with TRBJ2-1; perhaps TRBD2 as D (5 bases). V lost 0 bases to trimming and J lost 3 bases, with 6 bases between them. The CDR3 contains 14 residues. CDR1 is MNHEY and CDR2 is SVGAGI in the germline V gene. The CDR3 DNA sequence: TGTGCCAGCAGTTACTCGAGGGTCTACAATGAGCAGTTCTTC. Residues: CASSYSRVYNEQFF.

This chain joins TRBV11-1 and TRBJ2-3, with 10 bases aligning to TRBD2. The CDR3 is 15 amino acids. J lost 0 bases, V lost 5 bases, and 2 bases had no gene match. In germline, CDR1 is SGHAT, CDR2 FQDESV (reference sequence). The CDR3 region is CASSSSGRSTDTQYF. CDR3 DNA sequence: TGTGCCAGCAGCAGTAGCGGGAGGAGCACAGATACGCAGTATTTT.

The CDR3 DNA reads as TGTGCCAGCAGGAGCTCTAGGGATGAGCAGTTCTTC. This translates into CASRSSRDEQFF. The V call is TRBV6-2 or TRBV6-3, the J call TRBJ2-1; D gene unclear. In germline, CDR1 is MNHEY, CDR2 SVGEGT. The length of the CDR3 is 12 residues. V was pared by 6 bases and J by 8 bases, with 11 bases between.

The CDR3: CAWSVRPADYNEQFF. The DNA of the CDR3 is TGTGCCTGGAGTGTACGACCAGCGGATTACAATGAGCAGTTCTTC. The chain links TRBV30 to TRBJ2-1, with a possible D match to TRBD2 (5 bases). This CDR3 has 15 amino acids. CDR1 and CDR2 (germline): GTSNPN, SVGIG (reference sequence). Trimming took off 0 bases at V and 4 bases at J, with 13 bases between the two ends.

The rearrangement joins TRBV27 to TRBJ2-6; D not certain. The CDR3 length is 15 residues. Germline lookup yields CDR1 MNHEY and CDR2 SMNVEV (reference sequence). The V gene lost 3 bases and the J gene lost 1 base, with 7 bases spanning the gap. For the CDR3, the DNA is TGTGCCAGCAGTTTTTCCGATTCTGGGGCCAACGTCCTGACTTTC. It codes for CASSFSDSGANVLTF. Complete variable domain (other parts from reference TRBV27 and TRBJ2-6): EAQVTQNPRYLITVTGKKLTVTCSQNMNHEYMSWYRQDPGLGLRQIYYSMNVEVTDKGDVPEGYKVSRKEKRNFPLILESPSPNQTSLYFCASSFSDSGANVLTFGAGSRLTVL.

V and J are TRBV14 and TRBJ2-7; 10 bases match TRBD1. This CDR3 comprises 14 residues. V shed 7 bases, J shed 3 bases, and the junction held 6 bases outside the gene matches. Germline assignment: CDR1 SGHDN and CDR2 FVKESK. This chain's CDR3 is CASNPGTGVYEQYF. The CDR3 DNA is TGTGCCAGCAATCCCGGGACAGGGGTCTACGAGCAGTACTTC. Combining the CDR3 with reference TRBV14 and TRBJ2-7 gives the whole variable domain EAGVTQFPSHSVIEKGQTVTLRCDPISGHDNLYWYRRVMGKEIKFLLHFVKESKQDESGMPNNRFLAERTGGTYSTLKVQPAELEDSGVYFCASNPGTGVYEQYFGPGTRLTVT.

The V and J genes are TRBV4-1 and TRBJ2-7, with TRBD1 matching 7 bases. The CDR3 loop spans 18 amino acids. Germline-derived CDR1 and CDR2 are MGHRA and YSYEKL. J lost 4 bases, V lost 2 bases, and 17 bases had no gene match. The CDR3 nucleotides are TGCGCCAGCAGCCAAACGGACCCGACAGGGCCTGGAATGTACGAGCAGTACTTC. Amino acid sequence: CASSQTDPTGPGMYEQYF.

CDR3 sequence (DNA): TGTGCCAGCAGTTACTCGAAAAGTAACTATGGCTACACCTTC. It codes for CASSYSKSNYGYTF. The chain joins TRBV6-6 to TRBJ1-2; D is uncertain. CDR1 is MNHNY, CDR2 SVGAGI, per germline (reference sequence). CDR3 size: 14 residues. With 0 bases removed from V and 1 base from J, the gap between germline ends came to 6 bases.

The CDR3 sequence is CASSARLGQGGWEAFF. The CDR3 nucleotides are TGTGCCAGCAGCGCCCGATTGGGACAGGGGGGCTGGGAAGCTTTCTTT. The chain combines TRBV3-1 with TRBJ1-1; 11 nucleotides match TRBD1. This CDR3 comprises 16 residues. Germline assignment: CDR1 LGHDT and CDR2 YNNKEL (reference sequence). The V segment lost 5 bases and the J segment 8 bases; nucleotides outside the gene matches: 13. The variable domain in full, with the rest retrieved from reference TRBV3-1 and TRBJ1-1, is DTAVSQTPKYLVTQMGNDKSIKCEQNLGHDTMYWYKQDSKKFLKIMFSYNNKELIINETVPNRFSPKSPDKAHLNLHINSLELGDSAVYFCASSARLGQGGWEAFFGQGTRLTVV.

This chain links TRBV5-1 with TRBJ1-3; D gene unclear. Trimming cost V 4 bases and J 0 bases, with 17 bases left between them. The CDR3 runs to 17 residues. Germline V gene sequence: CDR1 SGHRS, CDR2 YFSETQ. CDR3 loop: CASSPRALGSSGNTIYF. Written as DNA, the CDR3 is TGCGCCAGCAGCCCCCGGGCCCTAGGTAGCTCTGGAAACACCATATATTTT.

The CDR3 region is CATSRQTPNYGYTF. The CDR3 nucleotides read TGTGCCACCAGCAGACAGACCCCTAACTATGGCTACACCTTC. The rearrangement uses TRBV15 and TRBJ1-2; D is uncertain. The CDR3 runs 14 residues. V was cut by 2 bases and J by 0 bases, with 7 bases left in between. Germline CDR1 reads LNHNV; CDR2 reads YYDKDF (reference sequence).

The chain links TRBV6-1 to TRBJ2-2; no definite D call. V was trimmed by 6 bases and J by 4 bases, leaving 18 bases between them. The CDR3 runs 16 residues. CDR1 MNHNS and CDR2 SASEGT come from the germline V gene. The CDR3 protein is CASSGHRRVGTGELFF. In nucleotides, the CDR3 is TGTGCCAGCAGCGGCCACCGGAGAGTGGGCACCGGGGAGCTGTTTTTT.

This clone was recorded once. The V call is TRBV20-1, the J call TRBJ2-1; 13 bases align to TRBD2. Germline loops: CDR1 DFQATT, CDR2 SNEGSKA (reference sequence). Trimming removed 4 bases from V and 8 bases from J; junction bases left unmatched: 2. The CDR3 length is 13 residues. This CDR3 reads CSAKLAGGHEQFF. The CDR3, as DNA: TGCAGTGCTAAACTAGCGGGGGGGCATGAGCAGTTCTTC.

V usage is TRBV6-1 and J usage is TRBJ2-1; 7 nucleotides line up with TRBD2. The length of the CDR3 is 16 residues. J gave up 6 bases and V 4 bases, and 12 bases lay outside the gene matches. In germline, CDR1 is MNHNS, CDR2 SASEGT. CDR3 DNA: TGTGCCAGCAGTGCCATAAGCGGGAATCGGGGCAATGAGCAGTTCTTC. This translates into CASSAISGNRGNEQFF.

This clone has ten or more counts. The J gene is TRBJ1-1, the V gene TRBV6-1, with a tentative D call TRBD1 (5 bases). The CDR3 is 15 amino acids. Trimming took 1 base from V and 6 from J, leaving 15 bases between them. Germline V gene lookup returns CDR1 MNHNS and CDR2 SASEGT. The CDR3 DNA is TGTGCCAGCAGTGAAGACCCAGGGACCCTTCCTGAAGCTTTCTTT. Translated: CASSEDPGTLPEAFF.

The chain couples TRBV5-1 to TRBJ1-1; D not certain. The CDR3 totals 13 residues. V lost 4 bases to trimming and J lost 5 bases, with 12 bases between them. Looked up from germline, CDR1 is SGHRS and CDR2 is YFSETQ. The CDR3 reads CASSPGPDTEAFF. CDR3 nucleotide sequence: TGCGCCAGCAGCCCCGGCCCCGATACTGAAGCTTTCTTT. The full variable domain, completed using reference TRBV5-1 and TRBJ1-1, is KAGVTQTPRYLIKTRGQQVTLSCSPISGHRSVSWYQQTPGQGLQFLFEYFSETQRNKGNFPGRFSGRQFSNSRSEMNVSTLELGDSALYLCASSPGPDTEAFFGQGTRLTVV.

This clone appeared a few times. The chain recombines TRBV10-3 with TRBJ2-5; the D gene is possibly TRBD1 (6 bases). The CDR3 runs 15 residues. With 2 bases removed from V and 1 base from J, the gap between germline ends came to 11 bases. CDR1 is ENHRY and CDR2 is SYGVKD in the germline V gene. The CDR3 DNA sequence: TGTGCCATCAGTGAGAATATAGGGGGCCAAGAGACCCAGTACTTC. Protein product: CAISENIGGQETQYF.

In this sample, this clone turned up many times. J is TRBJ2-3 and V is TRBV9; D is uncertain. The germline V gene has CDR1 SGDLS and CDR2 YYNGEE. Between the trimmed V and J ends, which lost 3 bases and 6 bases, there was a span of 8 bases. The CDR3 loop spans 12 amino acids. The CDR3 sequence is CASSAQEDTQYF. The CDR3 region has the DNA TGTGCCAGCAGCGCTCAGGAGGATACGCAGTATTTT.

This chain links TRBV13 with TRBJ2-1; D ambiguous. Germline CDR1 reads PRHDT; CDR2 reads FYEKMQ (reference sequence). The CDR3 length is 13 residues. V was clipped by 2 bases and J by 9 bases, with 11 bases between them. CDR3 bases: TGTGCCAGCAGCTTACACAACCCCCCTGAGCAGTTCTTC. The encoded protein is CASSLHNPPEQFF.

This clone was seen repeatedly, ten times or more. The V gene is TRBV6-2 or TRBV6-3, the J gene TRBJ1-6, with D possibly matching TRBD1 (6 bases). The V and J ends lost 6 bases and 3 bases respectively, with 15 bases between them. This CDR3 contains 16 residues. Germline values: CDR1 MNHEY, CDR2 SVGEGT. The CDR3 region has the DNA TGTGCCAGCAGCATCTCCGGGGGCAACTATAATTCACCCCTCCACTTT. This encodes CASSISGGNYNSPLHF.

J is TRBJ2-7 and V is TRBV27; 9 bases fit TRBD1. The V segment lost 5 bases and the J segment 2 bases; nucleotides outside the gene matches: 7. Germline assignment: CDR1 MNHEY and CDR2 SMNVEV (reference sequence). The CDR3 length is 15 residues. In nucleotides, the CDR3 is TGTGCCAGCAGTAGAGGACAGGGGAGGACCTACGAGCAGTACTTC. As protein: CASSRGQGRTYEQYF.

About this clone: This CDR3 is also generated by other DNA sequences in the sample. The chain uses TRBV11-1 and TRBJ2-2; D remains unclear. Looked up from germline, CDR1 is SGHAT and CDR2 is FQDESV (reference sequence). The CDR3 totals 15 residues. Trimming took 5 bases from V and 5 from J, leaving 15 bases between them. The CDR3 nucleotides are TGTGCCAGCAGCCACTCGGGTCCGAGGACCGGGGAGCTGTTTTTT. Its translation: CASSHSGPRTGELFF.

The chain employs TRBV3-1 and TRBJ2-7, with D perhaps matching TRBD1 (5 bases). The ends were cut back, 1 base at V and 2 bases at J, with 12 bases in the middle. The CDR3 is made up of 15 amino acids. Per germline, CDR1 LGHDT and CDR2 YNNKEL (reference sequence). As DNA, the CDR3 is TGTGCCAGCAGCCAAGGATCAGGGCTACCCTACGAGCAGTACTTC. This sequence encodes CASSQGSGLPYEQYF.

In its sample, this clone was seen a few times. This chain links TRBV6-4 with TRBJ2-5; the match to TRBD2 covers 7 bases. There are 17 residues in the CDR3. Trimming removed 4 bases from V and 0 bases from J; junction bases left unmatched: 11. The germline gives CDR1 MRHNA, CDR2 SNTAGT. The CDR3 bases are TGTGCCAGCAGTGCCCTGGGGGGGATGGGGAACCAAGAGACCCAGTACTTC. It translates to CASSALGGMGNQETQYF.

This clone came up a few times. This chain joins TRBV27 and TRBJ2-3, with unresolved D. The germline V gene has CDR1 MNHEY and CDR2 SMNVEV (reference sequence). This CDR3 comprises 14 residues. Between the trimmed V and J ends, which lost 11 bases and 7 bases, there was a span of 22 bases. The CDR3 spells CAVKSPSKGNTQYF. Written as DNA, the CDR3 is TGTGCCGTCAAGTCCCCCTCCAAAGGGAATACGCAGTATTTT.

V usage is TRBV30 and J usage is TRBJ2-1; 11 bases are a match to TRBD2. With V trimmed by 4 bases and J by 16 bases, 6 bases remained unmatched. The CDR3 contains 11 residues. The germline V gene has CDR1 GTSNPN and CDR2 SVGIG (reference sequence). The CDR3 coding sequence is TGTGCCTGGACGACTAGCGGGACCCTATTCTTC. It specifies CAWTTSGTLFF. The full variable domain, rest sourced from reference TRBV30 and TRBJ2-1, is SQTIHQWPATLVQPVGSPLSLECTVEGTSNPNLYWYRQAAGRGLQLLFYSVGIGQISSEVPQNLSASRPQDRQFILSSKKLLLSDSGFYLCAWTTSGTLFFGPGTRLTVL.

A remark on this clone: An end of the junction does not agree with germline; a read error may underlie this. This chain connects TRBV30 to TRBJ2-2; weak D call: TRBD2 (5 bases). The CDR3 consists of 14 residues. Germline V lookup: CDR1 GTSNPN, CDR2 SVGIG (reference sequence). The CDR3 DNA reads as TGTGCCTGGAGTGTACACGGTCCGACCGGGAAGCTGTTTTTT. The encoded protein is CAWSVHGPTGKLFF.

This clone was seen a handful of times. The chain uses TRBV6-5 and TRBJ2-1; TRBD2 is a possible D gene (6 bases). The CDR3 runs 17 residues. Germline V gene sequence: CDR1 MNHEY, CDR2 SVGAGI. The V end lost 6 bases, the J end lost 0 bases, and 18 bases lay between the germline ends. The CDR3, as DNA: TGTGCCAGCAGCCCGAGAGGGAGCGGGCCCTCCTACAATGAGCAGTTCTTC. Residues: CASSPRGSGPSYNEQFF.